This T cell receptor beta chain was identified in a study of naive and memory T cell subsets. Study-wide findings and caveats: Potentially, T cell activation and differentiation skew this RNA-based measurement.

There are many counts of this clonotype. Its antigen is unknown. TCR cDNA received a 3' ligated oligonucleotide that carried a UMI. Whole-blood samples were 2 to 2.5 ml of peripheral blood from healthy adult volunteers. Cells were not sorted; total RNA input targeted about 1 to 1000 ng. Ligated cDNA underwent four rounds of PCR with nested alpha and beta constant region primers and SP2. Blood and skin TCR RNA was reverse transcribed with alpha and beta constant primers. TCRdb re-called the 5' RACE reads through MiXCR, storing one row per CDR3 protein. The sample lists roughly 56,000 distinct CDR3 sequences, roughly 6.7% seen once, with roughly 9.7% in the top ten. This CDR3 has 15 residues. V shed 5 bases and J shed 4 bases, with 17 bases lying between them. Germline V gene lookup returns CDR1 SQVTM and CDR2 ANQGSEA.

The TCR sequence derives from a male donor in good health. The chain is built from TRBV29-1 and TRBJ2-2, with D unclear. CDR3 sequence reads: CSVRGPSLGTGELFF. The DNA of the CDR3 is TGCAGCGTTCGAGGACCGTCCTTGGGCACCGGGGAGCTGTTTTTT.